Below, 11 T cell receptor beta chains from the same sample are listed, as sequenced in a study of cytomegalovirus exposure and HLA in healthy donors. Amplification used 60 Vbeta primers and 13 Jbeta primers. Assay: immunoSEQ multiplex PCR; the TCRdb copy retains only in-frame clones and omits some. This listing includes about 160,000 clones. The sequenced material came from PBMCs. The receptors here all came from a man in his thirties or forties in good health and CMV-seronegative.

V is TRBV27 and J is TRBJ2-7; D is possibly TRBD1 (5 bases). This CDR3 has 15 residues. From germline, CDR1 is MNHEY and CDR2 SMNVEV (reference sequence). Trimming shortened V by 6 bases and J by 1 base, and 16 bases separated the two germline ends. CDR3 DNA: TGTGCCAGCAGCCCCTCGCCAGGGAATTCCTACGAGCAGTACTTC. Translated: CASSPSPGNSYEQYF.

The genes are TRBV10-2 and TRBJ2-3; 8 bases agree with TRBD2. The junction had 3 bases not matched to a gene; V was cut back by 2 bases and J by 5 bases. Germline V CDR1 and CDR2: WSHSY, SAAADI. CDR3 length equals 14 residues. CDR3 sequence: CASSEAGGGDTQYF. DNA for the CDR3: TGCGCCAGCAGTGAGGCGGGAGGAGGAGATACGCAGTATTTT.

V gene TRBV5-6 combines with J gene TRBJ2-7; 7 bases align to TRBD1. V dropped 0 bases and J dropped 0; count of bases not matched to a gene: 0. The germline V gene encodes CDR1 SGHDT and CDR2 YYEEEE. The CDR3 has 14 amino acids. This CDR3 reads CASSLGDSSYEQYF. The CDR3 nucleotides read TGTGCCAGCAGCTTGGGGGACAGCTCCTACGAGCAGTACTTC. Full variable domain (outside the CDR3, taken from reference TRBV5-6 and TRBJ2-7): DAGVTQSPTHLIKTRGQQVTLRCSPKSGHDTVSWYQQALGQGPQFIFQYYEEEERQRGNFPDRFSGHQFPNYSSELNVNALLLGDSALYLCASSLGDSSYEQYFGPGTRLTVT.

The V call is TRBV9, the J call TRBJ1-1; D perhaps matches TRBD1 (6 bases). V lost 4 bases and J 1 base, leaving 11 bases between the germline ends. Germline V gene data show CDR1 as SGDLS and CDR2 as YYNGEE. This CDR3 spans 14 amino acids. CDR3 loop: CASSKQGQNTEAFF. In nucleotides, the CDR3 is TGTGCCAGCAGCAAACAGGGACAGAACACTGAAGCTTTCTTT.

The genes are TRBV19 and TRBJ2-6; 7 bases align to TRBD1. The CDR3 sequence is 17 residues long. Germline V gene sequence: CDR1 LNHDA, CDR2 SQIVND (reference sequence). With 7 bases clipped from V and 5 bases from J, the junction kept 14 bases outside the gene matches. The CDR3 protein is CASTRQGRKPRANVLTF. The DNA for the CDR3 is TGTGCCAGTACCCGACAGGGCCGTAAGCCAAGGGCCAACGTCCTGACTTTC.

The CDR3 bases are TGCGCCAGCAGGAAAGATAGCGGGAGACGGTGGACAGATACGCAGTATTTT. It codes for CASRKDSGRRWTDTQYF. The rearrangement uses TRBV5-1 and TRBJ2-3; 9 nucleotides align to TRBD2. The trim removed 5 bases at V and 3 bases at J, leaving 13 bases unmatched. The CDR3 consists of 17 residues. Germline CDR1 is SGHRS and CDR2 is YFSETQ. Drawing the rest from reference TRBV5-1 and TRBJ2-3, the complete variable domain is KAGVTQTPRYLIKTRGQQVTLSCSPISGHRSVSWYQQTPGQGLQFLFEYFSETQRNKGNFPGRFSGRQFSNSRSEMNVSTLELGDSALYLCASRKDSGRRWTDTQYFGPGTRLTVL.

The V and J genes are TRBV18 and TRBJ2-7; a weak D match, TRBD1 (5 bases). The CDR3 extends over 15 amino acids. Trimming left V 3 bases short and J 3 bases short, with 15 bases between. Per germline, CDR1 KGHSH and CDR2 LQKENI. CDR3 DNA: TGTGCCAGCTCACCCGGTTTTGGGGCTCTCTACGAGCAGTACTTC. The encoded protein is CASSPGFGALYEQYF.

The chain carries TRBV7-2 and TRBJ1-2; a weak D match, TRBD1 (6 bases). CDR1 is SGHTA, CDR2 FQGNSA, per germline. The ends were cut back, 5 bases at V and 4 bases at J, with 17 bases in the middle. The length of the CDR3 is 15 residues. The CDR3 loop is CASSQGLLRGYGYTF. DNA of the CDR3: TGTGCCAGCAGCCAGGGGTTGCTTCGGGGCTATGGCTACACCTTC.

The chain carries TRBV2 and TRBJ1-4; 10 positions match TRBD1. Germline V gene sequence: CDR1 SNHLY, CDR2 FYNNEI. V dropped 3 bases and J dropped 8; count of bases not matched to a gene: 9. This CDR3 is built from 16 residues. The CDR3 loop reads CASSERDRGRWEKLFF. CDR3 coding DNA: TGTGCCAGCAGTGAGAGAGACAGGGGGCGCTGGGAAAAACTGTTTTTT.

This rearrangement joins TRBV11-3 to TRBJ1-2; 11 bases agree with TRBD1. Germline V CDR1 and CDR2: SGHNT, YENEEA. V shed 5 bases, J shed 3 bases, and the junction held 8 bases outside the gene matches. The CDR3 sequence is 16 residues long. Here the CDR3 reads CASSGSRTGGDYGYTF. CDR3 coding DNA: TGTGCCAGCAGCGGGTCCCGGACAGGGGGCGACTATGGCTACACCTTC. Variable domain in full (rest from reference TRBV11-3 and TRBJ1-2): EAGVVQSPRYKIIEKKQPVAFWCNPISGHNTLYWYLQNLGQGPELLIRYENEEAVDDSQLPKDRFSAERLKGVDSTLKIQPAELGDSAVYLCASSGSRTGGDYGYTFGSGTRLTVV.

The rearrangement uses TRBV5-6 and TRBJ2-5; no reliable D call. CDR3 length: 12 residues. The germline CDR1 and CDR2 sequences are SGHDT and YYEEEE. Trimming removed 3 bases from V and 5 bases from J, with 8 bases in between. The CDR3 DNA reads TGTGCCAGCAGCTCTCCTAGGGAGACCCAGTACTTC. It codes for CASSSPRETQYF. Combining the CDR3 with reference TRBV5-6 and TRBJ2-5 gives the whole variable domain DAGVTQSPTHLIKTRGQQVTLRCSPKSGHDTVSWYQQALGQGPQFIFQYYEEEERQRGNFPDRFSGHQFPNYSSELNVNALLLGDSALYLCASSSPRETQYFGPGTRLLVL.